This is a list of T cell receptor beta chains from one sample in a study of OX40 agonist ivuxolimab in advanced cancers. Assay used: immunoSEQ multiplex PCR; TCRdb lists only in-frame clones, some missing. The sample carries about 73,000 clones, 70% to 90% recorded once. This sample comprised CD4+ or CD8+ T cells sorted from blood, obtained in a trial of the OX40 agonist ivuxolimab. The origin of the receptors is an adult with an advanced solid tumor such as melanoma, head and neck, liver or kidney cancer. The conserved cysteine and the conserved F or W are not part of the CDR3 here. Fields, in order: J gene, V gene, clone size, CDR3 length, CDR3 protein. Some rows have no size entry. The others give once, few or many, or a class for an expanded clone.

j_gene: TRBJ2-5
v_gene: TRBV7-9
abundance: few
len: 10
CDR3aa: ASSLAKGTQY

j_gene: TRBJ1-1
v_gene: TRBV10-3
abundance: NA
len: 11
CDR3aa: AISYTGSGEAF

j_gene: TRBJ1-2
v_gene: TRBV2
abundance: NA
len: 11
CDR3aa: ASKQDSDYGYT

j_gene: TRBJ1-1
v_gene: TRBV19
abundance: once
len: 14
CDR3aa: ASRAGQGAKTTEAF

j_gene: TRBJ2-7
v_gene: TRBV6-5
abundance: NA
len: 11
CDR3aa: ASSGTGGYEQY

j_gene: TRBJ2-5
v_gene: TRBV27
abundance: NA
len: 13
CDR3aa: ASRGIQGVWETQY

j_gene: TRBJ1-2
v_gene: TRBV27
abundance: NA
len: 12
CDR3aa: ASRPPGTGNGYT

j_gene: TRBJ1-2
v_gene: TRBV29-1
abundance: NA
len: 10
CDR3aa: SVERQDYGYT

j_gene: TRBJ2-7
v_gene: TRBV11-2
abundance: NA
len: 15
CDR3aa: ASSLMGAGRVVYEQY

j_gene: TRBJ2-5
v_gene: TRBV10-1
abundance: NA
len: 12
CDR3aa: ASSESPGSFKQY

j_gene: TRBJ1-1
v_gene: TRBV12-5
abundance: NA
len: 11
CDR3aa: ASALQLFAEAF

j_gene: TRBJ2-7
v_gene: TRBV6-5
abundance: NA
len: 13
CDR3aa: ASRREAGSSYEQY

j_gene: TRBJ1-2
v_gene: TRBV5-5
abundance: NA
len: 13
CDR3aa: ASSPDGSYNYGYT

j_gene: TRBJ2-5
v_gene: TRBV27
abundance: NA
len: 14
CDR3aa: ASSPGTSGGQETQY

j_gene: TRBJ1-5
v_gene: TRBV21-1
abundance: NA
len: 15
CDR3aa: ASSKGSRGAHNQPQH

j_gene: TRBJ1-2
v_gene: TRBV5-4
abundance: NA
len: 10
CDR3aa: ASSSAGDGYT

j_gene: TRBJ2-1
v_gene: TRBV5-1
abundance: NA
len: 15
CDR3aa: ASSIANSGGSCNEQF

j_gene: TRBJ2-7
v_gene: TRBV30
abundance: NA
len: 12
CDR3aa: AWSVLAGGREQY

j_gene: TRBJ2-6
v_gene: TRBV30
abundance: NA
len: 13
CDR3aa: AWSSGDSGANVLT

j_gene: TRBJ1-1
v_gene: TRBV6-1
abundance: NA
len: 14
CDR3aa: ASSVLTGTVNTEAF

j_gene: TRBJ2-1
v_gene: TRBV7-3
abundance: NA
len: 9
CDR3aa: ASSLGSEQF

j_gene: TRBJ1-2
v_gene: TRBV28
abundance: few
len: 10
CDR3aa: ASSRQGRGYT

j_gene: TRBJ2-3
v_gene: TRBV5-1
abundance: NA
len: 13
CDR3aa: ASSLGGISTDTQY

j_gene: TRBJ2-1
v_gene: TRBV6-5
abundance: NA
len: 12
CDR3aa: ASAFGSSYNEQF

j_gene: TRBJ2-1
v_gene: TRBV9
abundance: NA
len: 12
CDR3aa: ASSVEGRRREQF

j_gene: TRBJ2-5
v_gene: TRBV9
abundance: once
len: 18
CDR3aa: ASSVGIAGAGAAKEETQY

j_gene: TRBJ2-5
v_gene: TRBV4-1
abundance: NA
len: 12
CDR3aa: ASSPRLAGETQY

j_gene: TRBJ1-4
v_gene: TRBV28
abundance: NA
len: 14
CDR3aa: ASRRGSGDYNEKLF

j_gene: TRBJ2-3
v_gene: TRBV9
abundance: NA
len: 14
CDR3aa: ASSVAAATSTDTQY

j_gene: TRBJ1-4
v_gene: TRBV5-6
abundance: NA
len: 13
CDR3aa: ASSWGQAAREKLF

j_gene: TRBJ2-5
v_gene: TRBV18
abundance: once
len: 13
CDR3aa: ASSPGTVYQETQY

j_gene: TRBJ2-6
v_gene: TRBV7-9
abundance: NA
len: 15
CDR3aa: ASSETGSGSGANVLT

j_gene: TRBJ2-2
v_gene: TRBV11-3
abundance: NA
len: 12
CDR3aa: ASSLLGGTGELF

j_gene: TRBJ1-4
v_gene: TRBV7-9
abundance: NA
len: 14
CDR3aa: ASSPTGQGRAEKLF

j_gene: TRBJ2-7
v_gene: TRBV10-1
abundance: NA
len: 13
CDR3aa: ASSETLGSPYEQY

j_gene: TRBJ2-1
v_gene: TRBV29-1
abundance: NA
len: 12
CDR3aa: SVERTGSYNEQF

j_gene: TRBJ2-3
v_gene: TRBV10-3
abundance: NA
len: 9
CDR3aa: AISEKYTQY

j_gene: TRBJ1-2
v_gene: TRBV4-2
abundance: NA
len: 14
CDR3aa: ASSQEGQSFNYGYT

j_gene: TRBJ1-2
v_gene: TRBV18
abundance: NA
len: 14
CDR3aa: ASSPARGRTNYGYT

j_gene: TRBJ1-1
v_gene: TRBV11-2
abundance: NA
len: 14
CDR3aa: ASSWGPQGSRQEAF

j_gene: TRBJ2-1
v_gene: TRBV25-1
abundance: NA
len: 13
CDR3aa: ASSELTSAYNEQF